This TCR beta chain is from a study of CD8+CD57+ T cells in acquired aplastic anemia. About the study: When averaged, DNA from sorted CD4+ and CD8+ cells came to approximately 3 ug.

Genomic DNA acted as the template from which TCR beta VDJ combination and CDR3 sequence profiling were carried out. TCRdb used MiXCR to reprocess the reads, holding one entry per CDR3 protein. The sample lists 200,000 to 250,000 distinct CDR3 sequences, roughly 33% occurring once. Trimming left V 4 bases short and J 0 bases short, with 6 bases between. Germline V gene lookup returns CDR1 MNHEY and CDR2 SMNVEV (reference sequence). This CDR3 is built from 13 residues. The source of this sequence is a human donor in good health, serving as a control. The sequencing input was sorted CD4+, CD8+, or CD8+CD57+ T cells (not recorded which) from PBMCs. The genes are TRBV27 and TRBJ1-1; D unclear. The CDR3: CASSSGLNTEAFF. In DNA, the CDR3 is TGTGCCAGCAGTTCCGGTTTGAACACTGAAGCTTTCTTT.